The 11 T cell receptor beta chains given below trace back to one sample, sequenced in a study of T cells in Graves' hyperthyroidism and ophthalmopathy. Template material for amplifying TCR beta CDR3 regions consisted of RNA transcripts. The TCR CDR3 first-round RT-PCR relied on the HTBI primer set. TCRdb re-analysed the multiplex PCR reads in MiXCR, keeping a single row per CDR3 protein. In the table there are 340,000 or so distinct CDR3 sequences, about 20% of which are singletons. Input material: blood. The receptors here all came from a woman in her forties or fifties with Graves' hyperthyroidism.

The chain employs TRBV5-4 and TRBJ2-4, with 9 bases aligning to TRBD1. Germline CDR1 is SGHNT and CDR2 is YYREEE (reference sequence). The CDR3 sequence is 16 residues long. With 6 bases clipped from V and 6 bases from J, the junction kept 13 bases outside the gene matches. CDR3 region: CASTVAPGQGGNIQYF. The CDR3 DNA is TGTGCCAGCACCGTGGCCCCGGGACAGGGCGGAAACATTCAGTACTTC.

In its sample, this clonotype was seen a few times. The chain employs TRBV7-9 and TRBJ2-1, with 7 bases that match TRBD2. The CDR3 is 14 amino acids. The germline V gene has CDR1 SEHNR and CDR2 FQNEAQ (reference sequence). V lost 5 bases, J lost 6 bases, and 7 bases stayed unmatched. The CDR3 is CASSQTGTINEQFF. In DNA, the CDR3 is TGTGCCAGCAGCCAGACCGGGACTATCAATGAGCAGTTCTTC.

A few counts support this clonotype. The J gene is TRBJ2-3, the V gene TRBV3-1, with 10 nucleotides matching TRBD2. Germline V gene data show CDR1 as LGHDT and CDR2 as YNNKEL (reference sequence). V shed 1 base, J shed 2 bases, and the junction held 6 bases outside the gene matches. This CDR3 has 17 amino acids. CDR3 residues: CASSQGVAGGYTDTQYF. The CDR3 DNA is TGTGCCAGCAGCCAAGGGGTAGCGGGGGGATACACAGATACGCAGTATTTT.

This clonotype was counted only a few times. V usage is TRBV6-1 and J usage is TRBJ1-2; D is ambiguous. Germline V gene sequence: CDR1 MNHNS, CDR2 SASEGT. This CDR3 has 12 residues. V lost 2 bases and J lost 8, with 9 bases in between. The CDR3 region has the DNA TGTGCCAGCAGTGAATCCTCAAGGGGCTACACCTTC. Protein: CASSESSRGYTF.

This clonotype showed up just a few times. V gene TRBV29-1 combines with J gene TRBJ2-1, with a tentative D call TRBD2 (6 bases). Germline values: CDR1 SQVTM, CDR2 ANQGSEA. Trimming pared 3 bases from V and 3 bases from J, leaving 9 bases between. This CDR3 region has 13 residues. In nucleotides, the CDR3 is TGCAGCGTTGACGGGAGTCGCTACAATGAGCAGTTCTTC. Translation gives CSVDGSRYNEQFF.

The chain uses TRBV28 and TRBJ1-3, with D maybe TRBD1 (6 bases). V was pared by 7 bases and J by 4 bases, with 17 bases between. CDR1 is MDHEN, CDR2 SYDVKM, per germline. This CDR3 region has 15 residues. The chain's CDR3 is CASTPADRTGNTIYF. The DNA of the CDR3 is TGTGCCAGCACCCCGGCGGACAGAACGGGAAACACCATATATTTT. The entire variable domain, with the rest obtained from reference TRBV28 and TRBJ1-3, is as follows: DVKVTQSSRYLVKRTGEKVFLECVQDMDHENMFWYRQDPGLGLRLIYFSYDVKMKEKGDIPEGYSVSREKKERFSLILESASTNQTSMYLCASTPADRTGNTIYFGEGSWLTVV.

For the CDR3, the DNA is TGTGCCAGCAGTTTCCCACCAGGGGCCGGGGAGCTGTTTTTT. Protein: CASSFPPGAGELFF. The V and J genes are TRBV6-1 and TRBJ2-2; the D gene is possibly TRBD1 (6 bases). This CDR3 comprises 14 residues. The ends were cut back, 5 bases at V and 6 bases at J, with 13 bases in the middle. The germline gives CDR1 MNHNS, CDR2 SASEGT.

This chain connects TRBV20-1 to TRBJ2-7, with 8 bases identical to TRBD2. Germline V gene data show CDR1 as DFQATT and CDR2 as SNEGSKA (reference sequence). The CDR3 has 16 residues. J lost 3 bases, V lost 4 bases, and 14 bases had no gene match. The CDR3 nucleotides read TGCAGTGCTAAACCCCCACTAGCGGATCAACTCTACGAGCAGTACTTC. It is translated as CSAKPPLADQLYEQYF.

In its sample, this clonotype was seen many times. DNA of the CDR3: TGCAGCGTTCAGATGGCAGGGGCTGGTGAAGCTTTCTTT. It yields the protein CSVQMAGAGEAFF. The chain uses TRBV29-1 and TRBJ1-1, with D tentatively TRBD1 (6 bases). V gave up 5 bases and J gave up 7 bases, with 17 bases separating them. This CDR3 has 13 residues. Germline lookup yields CDR1 SQVTM and CDR2 ANQGSEA.

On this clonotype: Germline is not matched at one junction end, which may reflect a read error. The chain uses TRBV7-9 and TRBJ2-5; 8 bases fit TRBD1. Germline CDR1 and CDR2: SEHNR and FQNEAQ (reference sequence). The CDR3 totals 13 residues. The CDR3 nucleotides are TGTGCCAGCGGCTTGGACAGGGAAGAGACCCAGTACTTC. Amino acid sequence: CASGLDREETQYF.

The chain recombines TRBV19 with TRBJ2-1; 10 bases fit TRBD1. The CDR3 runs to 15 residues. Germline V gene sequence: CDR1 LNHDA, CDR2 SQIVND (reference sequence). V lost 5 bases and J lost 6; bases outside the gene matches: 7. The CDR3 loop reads CASSPIGTGANEQFF. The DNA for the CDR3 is TGTGCCAGTAGTCCTATAGGGACAGGGGCCAATGAGCAGTTCTTC. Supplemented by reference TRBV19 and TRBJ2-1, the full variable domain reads DGGITQSPKYLFRKEGQNVTLSCEQNLNHDAMYWYRQDPGQGLRLIYYSQIVNDFQKGDIAEGYSVSREKKESFPLTVTSAQKNPTAFYLCASSPIGTGANEQFFGPGTRLTVL.